Listed below are T cell receptor beta chains from one sample, sequenced in a study of cytomegalovirus exposure and HLA in healthy donors. The protocol was immunoSEQ multiplex PCR, while the TCRdb copy is restricted to in-frame clones and leaves out a portion. Among around 200,000 clones listed, around 83% were seen once. The source material was PBMCs. These receptors all stem from a girl under 10 years old in good health and CMV-seropositive. The CDR3 runs from the conserved cysteine through the conserved F or W. Fields, in order: J gene, clone size, D gene, V gene, CDR3 protein, CDR3 DNA. D genes are given only for firm matches. The size entry is marked missing in some rows and otherwise reads once, few, many or a size class.

TRBJ2-7 few TRBD1 TRBV2 CASSQWTGGIYEQYF TGTGCCAGCAGCCAATGGACAGGGGGCATCTACGAGCAGTACTTC
TRBJ1-4 NA TRBD1 TRBV30 CAWRNRDRANEKLFF TGTGCCTGGAGAAACCGGGACAGGGCGAATGAAAAACTGTTTTTT
TRBJ1-4 NA NA TRBV15 CATSPARQPTNEKLFF TGTGCCACCAGCCCCGCCCGACAGCCAACTAATGAAAAACTGTTTTTT
TRBJ2-1 NA NA TRBV25-1 CATYDRGNEQFF TGTGCCACCTACGACCGAGGCAATGAGCAGTTCTTC
TRBJ2-2 NA TRBD2 TRBV5-1 CASSPGLAANTGELFF TGCGCCAGCAGCCCGGGACTAGCGGCGAACACCGGGGAGCTGTTTTTT
TRBJ2-7 few NA TRBV6-5 CASSPPGFYEQYF TGTGCCAGCTCACCCCCAGGGTTCTACGAGCAGTACTTC
TRBJ1-2 once TRBD1 TRBV7-2 CASSPRGTGNHYGYTF TGTGCCAGCAGCCCAAGAGGGACAGGAAACCACTATGGCTACACCTTC
TRBJ1-4 NA NA TRBV6-5 CASSPTATNEKLFF TGTGCCAGCAGCCCGACAGCAACTAATGAAAAACTGTTTTTT
TRBJ2-3 NA NA TRBV9 CASSVGSSTDTQYF TGTGCCAGCAGCGTAGGTTCTAGCACAGATACGCAGTATTTT
TRBJ1-4 NA NA TRBV6-1 CASSENRVGEKLFF TGTGCCAGCAGTGAAAACAGGGTCGGAGAAAAACTGTTTTTT
TRBJ1-1 few TRBD1 TRBV30 CAWETGGNTEAFF TGTGCCTGGGAAACAGGGGGTAACACTGAAGCTTTCTTT
TRBJ2-3 NA TRBD2 TRBV10-3 CAISGTGTSGTDTQYF TGTGCCATCAGTGGGACCGGGACTAGTGGCACAGATACGCAGTATTTT
TRBJ1-2 NA NA TRBV19 CASSMRARGTGAPNYGYTF TGTGCCAGTAGTATGAGAGCGCGGGGAACAGGCGCACCAAACTATGGCTACACCTTC
TRBJ1-6 NA NA TRBV10-3 CAISSQGFGSPLHF TGTGCCATCAGTTCCCAGGGTTTTGGCTCACCCCTCCACTTT
TRBJ2-1 few TRBD2 TRBV5-5 CASSLGLAGNNEQFF TGTGCCAGCAGCTTGGGGCTAGCGGGGAACAATGAGCAGTTCTTC
TRBJ2-5 NA NA TRBV5-4 CASGRGLGETQYF TGTGCCAGCGGGCGGGGACTTGGGGAGACCCAGTACTTC
TRBJ1-2 NA NA TRBV20-1 CSASRDYGYTF TGCAGTGCTAGCAGGGACTATGGCTACACCTTC
TRBJ2-1 NA TRBD2 TRBV11-3 CASSLGLALYNEQFF TGTGCCAGCAGCTTAGGACTAGCTCTTTACAATGAGCAGTTCTTC
TRBJ2-3 NA TRBD2 TRBV30 CAWSVFTWRETSGGELSTDTQYF TGTGCCTGGAGTGTATTTACATGGCGAGAAACTAGCGGGGGGGAATTAAGCACAGATACGCAGTATTTT
TRBJ2-7 NA NA TRBV11-2 CASSTVRGLYEQYF TGTGCCAGCAGCACTGTGCGGGGGCTCTACGAGCAGTACTTC
TRBJ1-6 NA NA TRBV27 CASSLLLQRDMKPLHF TGTGCCAGCAGTTTGCTTCTTCAGCGGGACATGAAACCCCTCCACTTT
TRBJ1-5 few NA TRBV10-3 CAISDRGQPQHF TGTGCCATCAGTGACAGGGGTCAGCCCCAGCATTTT
TRBJ2-7 NA NA TRBV21-1 CASSKRVAGGSRYF NA
TRBJ2-3 NA TRBD1 TRBV5-1 CASSLEVTGEDTQYF TGCGCCAGCAGCTTGGAGGTGACAGGGGAGGATACGCAGTATTTT
TRBJ1-1 NA NA TRBV6-4 CASSRHLNTEAFF TGTGCCAGCAGTCGACACTTGAACACTGAAGCTTTCTTT
TRBJ2-1 once NA TRBV5-1 CASSVTGVYGNEQFF TGCGCCAGCAGCGTTACAGGCGTTTACGGCAATGAGCAGTTCTTC
TRBJ1-4 few TRBD1 TRBV15 CATTVDRGGNEKLFF TGTGCCACCACCGTCGACAGGGGAGGAAATGAAAAACTGTTTTTT
TRBJ2-7 NA TRBD1 TRBV29-1 CSGGTGMNYEQYF TGCAGCGGGGGGACAGGGATGAACTACGAGCAGTACTTC